One and the same sample provided the 12 T cell receptor beta chains below, sequenced in a study of blood T cell repertoires in COVID-19. TCRdb's table, derived via immunoSEQ multiplex PCR, lists solely in-frame clones and lacks some. The sample shows around 65,000 clones, 80% to 85% of them seen only once. Specimen: peripheral blood. These receptors were taken from a human donor in a cohort sampled during active COVID-19.

The CDR3 region is CSVEGVRGGPYEQYF. Written as DNA, the CDR3 is TGCAGCGTTGAAGGGGTAAGAGGGGGACCCTACGAGCAGTACTTC. The V call is TRBV29-1, the J call TRBJ2-7, with D possibly matching TRBD1 (6 bases). V was trimmed by 1 base and J by 2 bases, leaving 15 bases between them. The CDR3 has 15 residues. Germline V CDR1 and CDR2: SQVTM, ANQGSEA.

The rearrangement joins TRBV27 to TRBJ2-7; 7 bases agree with TRBD1. Germline V gives CDR1 MNHEY, CDR2 SMNVEV (reference sequence). This CDR3 is 14 amino acids long. After removal of 2 bases from V and 0 bases from J, the junction contained 1 base not matched to a gene. CDR3 sequence reads: CASSLGTDSYEQYF. DNA of the CDR3: TGTGCCAGCAGTTTAGGGACAGACTCCTACGAGCAGTACTTC.

This chain connects TRBV6-2 or TRBV6-3 to TRBJ2-5; 7 bases are a match to TRBD2. CDR3 length: 14 amino acids. Trimming cost V 3 bases and J 3 bases; bases outside gene matches: 4. The V gene's germline CDR1 is MNHEY and CDR2 SVGEGT. Written as DNA, the CDR3 is TGTGCCAGCAGTTATCGCCTAGCGGAAGAGACCCAGTACTTC. Translated: CASSYRLAEETQYF.

The rearrangement links TRBV12-3 or TRBV12-4 to TRBJ1-2, with 7 bases matching TRBD1. Trimming took 7 bases from V and 6 from J; bases not matched to a gene: 5. The CDR3 is made up of 12 amino acids. The CDR3 region is CASTRGADGYTF. CDR3 nucleotide sequence: TGTGCCAGCACCAGGGGGGCGGATGGCTACACCTTC.

The J gene is TRBJ2-1, the V gene TRBV24-1; maybe TRBD2 (6 bases). Germline V lookup: CDR1 KGHDR, CDR2 SFDVKD. CDR3 length: 16 residues. Trimming left V 2 bases short and J 3 bases short, with 13 bases between. CDR3: CATSDSTGALYNEQFF. For the CDR3, the DNA is TGTGCCACCAGTGATTCTACGGGAGCACTCTACAATGAGCAGTTCTTC.

This chain joins TRBV11-2 and TRBJ2-7; TRBD2 aligns across 9 bases. Germline V gives CDR1 SGHAT, CDR2 FQNNGV. The V and J ends lost 2 bases and 5 bases, in that order; junction bases with no gene match: 7. The CDR3 has 15 amino acids. In nucleotides, the CDR3 is TGTGCCAGCAGCTTATATGCGGGAGGGTCTAACGAGCAGTACTTC. This sequence encodes CASSLYAGGSNEQYF.

This chain uses TRBV5-4 with TRBJ2-7; 10 bases map to TRBD2. Germline loops: CDR1 SGHNT, CDR2 YYREEE (reference sequence). This CDR3 spans 18 amino acids. After removal of 0 bases from V and 4 bases from J, the junction contained 13 bases not matched to a gene. DNA of the CDR3: TGTGCCAGCAGCTTGGCCAACTCGGCTAGCGGGAGTATTTACGAGCAGTACTTC. It translates to CASSLANSASGSIYEQYF.

The rearrangement links TRBV4-1 to TRBJ2-1; D gene unclear. Per germline, CDR1 MGHRA and CDR2 YSYEKL. The CDR3 runs to 16 residues. V was shortened by 0 bases and J by 0 bases, with 9 bases between the two germline ends. This CDR3 reads CASSQDRGYSYNEQFF. DNA for the CDR3: TGCGCCAGCAGCCAAGATCGCGGATACTCCTACAATGAGCAGTTCTTC.

This rearrangement joins TRBV27 to TRBJ1-1; D might be TRBD1 (5 bases). CDR3 length: 14 amino acids. Trimming cost V 5 bases and J 6 bases, with 16 bases left between them. The V gene's germline CDR1 is MNHEY and CDR2 SMNVEV (reference sequence). The CDR3 nucleotides are TGTGCCAGCAGTCCAAGACAGTTTGTCGCTGAAGCTTTCTTT. It yields the protein CASSPRQFVAEAFF.

The chain carries TRBV7-8 and TRBJ2-7, with D tentatively TRBD2 (5 bases). The CDR3 totals 14 residues. The V gene lost 2 bases and the J gene lost 2 bases, with 10 bases spanning the gap. Germline CDR1 SGHVS, CDR2 FQNEAQ. Written as DNA, the CDR3 is TGTGCCAGCAGCTTATCCAGCGGACCCTACGAGCAGTACTTC. Its translation: CASSLSSGPYEQYF.

The V and J genes are TRBV15 and TRBJ2-1, with D possibly matching TRBD2 (5 bases). Trimming shortened V by 9 bases and J by 7 bases, and 16 bases separated the two germline ends. This CDR3 contains 13 residues. Germline CDR1 LNHNV, CDR2 YYDKDF (reference sequence). As DNA, the CDR3 is TGTGCCACATCGGGGTATTTACTAAATGAGCAGTTCTTC. It specifies CATSGYLLNEQFF.

The chain is built from TRBV28 and TRBJ1-1; D ambiguous. V was pared by 3 bases and J by 1 base, with 9 bases between. The CDR3 runs to 14 residues. Germline values: CDR1 MDHEN, CDR2 SYDVKM. The CDR3, as DNA: TGTGCCAGCAGTTTTGGGCGTCGGAACACTGAAGCTTTCTTT. Translating gives CASSFGRRNTEAFF.